Sequencing of this T cell receptor (beta chain) was carried out in a study of blood T cell repertoires in COVID-19. Study-level background: Sites across the United States, Italy and Spain contributed samples from acute and convalescent COVID-19.

Clones were sequenced by immunoSEQ multiplex PCR, and TCRdb holds only the in-frame ones, with some missing. The table shows fewer than 350,000 clones, with approximately 90% occurring only once. V shed 4 bases and J shed 5 bases, with 15 bases lying between them. Germline CDR1 and CDR2: SGHRS and YFSETQ. CDR3 size: 15 residues. Seattle patients were enrolled while actively infected and followed longitudinally. Sample: peripheral blood. This rearrangement joins TRBV5-1 to TRBJ1-4; D may be TRBD1 (6 bases). The sequence came from a woman in her 30s with COVID-19, enrolled during active disease. Here the CDR3 reads CASSPTGGRNEKLFF. In nucleotides, the CDR3 is TGCGCCAGCAGCCCAACGGGGGGGCGGAATGAAAAACTGTTTTTT.